The T cell receptor (beta chain) under discussion was sequenced for a study of T cell changes during pregnancy in multiple sclerosis. Profiling relied on immunoSEQ multiplex PCR, and the TCRdb table lists in-frame clones only, not all of them. The sample contains fewer than 140,000 clones, under 95% of which appear only once. Trimming pared 5 bases from V and 0 bases from J, leaving 7 bases between. CDR1 is SGHTA, CDR2 FQGNSA, per germline. The CDR3 runs 14 residues. The V call is TRBV7-2, the J call TRBJ2-2, with D hard to call. The TCR comes from a female donor with multiple sclerosis, enrolled in a pregnancy study. The specimen was peripheral blood, collected after pregnancy. The CDR3 reads CASSLLTNTGELFF. The DNA of the CDR3 is TGTGCCAGCAGCCTTCTAACGAACACCGGGGAGCTGTTTTTT.